The T cell receptor (beta chain) described here comes from a study of T cell changes during pregnancy in multiple sclerosis. Assay: immunoSEQ multiplex PCR; the TCRdb copy retains only in-frame clones and omits some. The sample has more than 20,000 clones; under 95% are singletons. The junction had 7 bases not matched to a gene; V was cut back by 3 bases and J by 3 bases. CDR3 length: 15 amino acids. Germline CDR1 is SGDLS and CDR2 is YYNGEE. This receptor was taken from a female donor in good health, enrolled as a control in a pregnancy study. The V gene is TRBV9, the J gene TRBJ2-7; the match to TRBD1 covers 9 bases. This material consisted of CD8+ T cells from peripheral blood mononuclear cells, taken in the third trimester of pregnancy. CDR3 coding DNA: TGTGCCAGCAGCGCTCCGGGACAGGGTGTCTACGAGCAGTACTTC. Translation gives CASSAPGQGVYEQYF.